The 11 T cell receptor beta chains below come from one sample, sequenced in a study of OX40 agonist ivuxolimab in advanced cancers. This table comes from immunoSEQ multiplex PCR, and its TCRdb copy is limited to in-frame clones, with some not included. The repertoire includes approximately 48,000 clones, 60% to 80% of them detected once, and 3.9% sits in the top ten. The sample consisted of CD4+ or CD8+ T cells sorted from blood, taken in a trial of the OX40 agonist ivuxolimab. These receptors were obtained from an adult with an advanced solid tumor such as melanoma, head and neck, liver or kidney cancer.

This clone occurred a few times. This chain joins TRBV11-2 and TRBJ1-5; no firm D call. The CDR3 is 19 amino acids. V lost 6 bases and J 0 bases, leaving 24 bases between the germline ends. Germline CDR1 SGHAT, CDR2 FQNNGV. The CDR3 nucleotides read TGTGCCAGCAGTTTCCTCTCGGGCGGCAGGTCATATAGCAATCAGCCCCAGCATTTT. Amino acid sequence: CASSFLSGGRSYSNQPQHF. The whole variable domain, filled in from reference TRBV11-2 and TRBJ1-5, reads EAGVAQSPRYKIIEKRQSVAFWCNPISGHATLYWYQQILGQGPKLLIQFQNNGVVDDSQLPKDRFSAERLKGVDSTLKIQPAKLEDSAVYLCASSFLSGGRSYSNQPQHFGDGTRLSIL.

The gene calls are TRBV23-1 and TRBJ2-7; D is possibly TRBD1 or TRBD2 (5 bases each). TRBV23-1 is flagged as an ORF with uncertain function. Trimming shortened V by 6 bases and J by 0 bases, and 18 bases separated the two germline ends. This CDR3 spans 16 amino acids. The CDR3 loop reads CASSGAAWDRSYEQYF. In DNA, the CDR3 is TGCGCCAGCAGCGGTGCGGCGTGGGACCGCTCCTACGAGCAGTACTTC.

The J gene is TRBJ1-1, the V gene TRBV18; D is unresolved. CDR3 length: 15 residues. Germline CDR1 KGHSH, CDR2 LQKENI. The germline V and J ends were trimmed by 3 bases and 1 base, with 12 bases remaining between them. The CDR3 is CASSPRKDRNTEAFF. The CDR3 DNA reads as TGTGCCAGCTCACCTCGGAAGGATAGGAACACTGAAGCTTTCTTT. The entire variable domain, with the rest obtained from reference TRBV18 and TRBJ1-1, is as follows: NAGVMQNPRHLVRRRGQEARLRCSPMKGHSHVYWYRQLPEEGLKFMVYLQKENIIDESGMPKERFSAEFPKEGPSILRIQQVVRGDSAAYFCASSPRKDRNTEAFFGQGTRLTVV.

This clone was detected a few times. The V and J genes are TRBV6-6 and TRBJ2-7; D unresolved. Germline V gene data show CDR1 as MNHNY and CDR2 as SVGAGI (reference sequence). Trimming left V 2 bases short and J 2 bases short, with 7 bases between. This CDR3 has 13 residues. This chain's CDR3 is CASSYEPPYEQYF. The DNA of the CDR3 is TGTGCCAGCAGTTACGAGCCCCCCTACGAGCAGTACTTC.

DNA for the CDR3: TGTGCCAGCTCACCCGACAGGGCGACGCAGTATTTT. Translating it yields CASSPDRATQYF. J is TRBJ2-3 and V is TRBV18, with 7 bases fitting TRBD1. CDR1 KGHSH and CDR2 LQKENI come from the germline V gene. Trimming cost V 3 bases and J 9 bases; bases outside gene matches: 3. CDR3 length: 12 residues. Complete variable domain (other parts from reference TRBV18 and TRBJ2-3): NAGVMQNPRHLVRRRGQEARLRCSPMKGHSHVYWYRQLPEEGLKFMVYLQKENIIDESGMPKERFSAEFPKEGPSILRIQQVVRGDSAAYFCASSPDRATQYFGPGTRLTVL.

The chain couples TRBV7-2 to TRBJ2-5; either TRBD1 or TRBD2 may fit D (5 bases each). This CDR3 comprises 14 residues. V lost 5 bases and J 5 bases, leaving 15 bases between the germline ends. The germline gives CDR1 SGHTA, CDR2 FQGNSA. CDR3 in DNA: TGTGCCAGCAGCGCCACAGGTTTAGCGGAGACCCAGTACTTC. It yields the protein CASSATGLAETQYF.

The gene calls are TRBV6-9 and TRBJ2-5; D is ambiguous. CDR3 length: 11 residues. The germline CDR1 and CDR2 sequences are MNHGY and SVAAGI. V was shortened by 4 bases and J by 3 bases, with 3 bases between the two germline ends. CDR3 coding DNA: TGTGCCAGCAGTTTGAAAGAGACCCAGTACTTC. The encoded protein is CASSLKETQYF.

This rearrangement joins TRBV5-1 to TRBJ2-2, with D unclear. The CDR3 sequence is 15 residues long. CDR1 is SGHRS, CDR2 YFSETQ, per germline. Trimming removed 4 bases at V and 0 bases at J, with 10 bases between. The CDR3 spells CASSLRQANTGELFF. The CDR3 coding sequence is TGCGCCAGCAGCCTCAGGCAAGCGAACACCGGGGAGCTGTTTTTT.

This clone has just one count. The V call is TRBV6-5, the J call TRBJ2-7, with a weak D call TRBD1 (6 bases). The germline CDR1 and CDR2 sequences are MNHEY and SVGAGI. The CDR3 contains 13 residues. The V gene lost 7 bases and the J gene lost 6 bases, with 16 bases spanning the gap. This CDR3 is CASTPEQGFEQYF. CDR3 DNA: TGTGCCAGCACCCCCGAACAGGGTTTCGAGCAGTACTTC.

This clone was recorded once. This chain uses TRBV5-5 with TRBJ1-5; D ambiguous. The germline V gene encodes CDR1 SGHKS and CDR2 YYEKEE (reference sequence). With 4 bases removed from V and 2 bases from J, the gap between germline ends came to 10 bases. The CDR3 contains 14 residues. CDR3 in amino acids: CASSAGWGNQPQHF. The CDR3 nucleotides read TGTGCCAGCAGCGCCGGATGGGGCAATCAGCCCCAGCATTTT.

The chain uses TRBV28 and TRBJ1-4; the match to TRBD1 covers 9 bases. CDR3 length: 17 residues. Germline V gene data show CDR1 as MDHEN and CDR2 as SYDVKM. With 6 bases clipped from V and 4 bases from J, the junction kept 12 bases outside the gene matches. The CDR3 region is CASSSPGQGSYNEKLFF. The CDR3 bases are TGTGCCAGCAGCTCCCCGGGACAGGGCTCCTATAATGAAAAACTGTTTTTT.